The 30 T cell receptor beta chains given below trace back to one sample, sequenced in a study of cytotoxic CD8 clonotypes in ibrutinib-treated CLL. Clones were sequenced by immunoSEQ multiplex PCR, and TCRdb holds only the in-frame ones, with some missing. The data hold approximately 350,000 clones, with over 55% observed a single time. The source was PBMCs, collected after 36 months of ibrutinib treatment. These receptors originate from a human donor with chronic lymphocytic leukemia.

This chain links TRBV18 with TRBJ2-7, with no clear D. The CDR3 loop spans 14 amino acids. Per germline, CDR1 KGHSH and CDR2 LQKENI. V was clipped by 0 bases and J by 2 bases, with 8 bases between them. CDR3 region: CASSPPVGPYEQYF. Here the CDR3 DNA reads TGTGCCAGCTCACCACCGGTAGGACCCTACGAGCAGTACTTC.

This chain uses TRBV10-2 with TRBJ2-7; 7 nucleotides line up with TRBD2. The CDR3 totals 14 residues. CDR1 WSHSY and CDR2 SAAADI come from the germline V gene. With V trimmed by 6 bases and J by 5 bases, 10 bases remained unmatched. The CDR3 DNA follows: TGCGCCAGCAGGGGGACGAGCGGGGTACACGAGCAGTACTTC. Its translation is CASRGTSGVHEQYF.

A few counts support this clone. The gene calls are TRBV29-1 and TRBJ2-5, with TRBD1 matching over 9 bases. Per germline, CDR1 SQVTM and CDR2 ANQGSEA. Trimming cost V 8 bases and J 5 bases; bases outside gene matches: 6. The CDR3 consists of 12 residues. The CDR3 sequence is CSTHRGRETQYF. CDR3 bases: TGCAGCACGCACAGGGGGCGCGAGACCCAGTACTTC.

The chain links TRBV29-1 to TRBJ1-2, with D possibly matching TRBD1 (6 bases). The CDR3 runs 13 residues. V gave up 0 bases and J gave up 4 bases, with 9 bases separating them. Germline V gene sequence: CDR1 SQVTM, CDR2 ANQGSEA. The CDR3 DNA reads TGCAGCGTTGAAGACAGGGGAGGCTATGGCTACACCTTC. Its translation is CSVEDRGGYGYTF.

This chain connects TRBV29-1 to TRBJ1-1; maybe TRBD1 (6 bases). CDR3 size: 13 residues. Trimming took off 3 bases at V and 1 base at J, with 9 bases between the two ends. CDR1 is SQVTM and CDR2 is ANQGSEA in the germline V gene. DNA for the CDR3: TGCAGCGTTGATTGGGGGCAGAACACTGAAGCTTTCTTT. It specifies CSVDWGQNTEAFF.

This clone was observed a few times. The chain joins TRBV7-9 to TRBJ1-2, with D perhaps TRBD1 (6 bases). There are 14 residues in the CDR3. Germline V gives CDR1 SEHNR, CDR2 FQNEAQ (reference sequence). V shed 7 bases and J shed 3 bases, with 15 bases lying between them. CDR3 amino acids: CASNVQGWDYGYTF. CDR3 nucleotide sequence: TGTGCCAGCAACGTACAGGGCTGGGACTATGGCTACACCTTC.

In this sample, this clone turned up once. The J gene is TRBJ1-5, the V gene TRBV6-5; 7 nucleotides line up with TRBD1. The germline V gene encodes CDR1 MNHEY and CDR2 SVGAGI. This CDR3 is 14 amino acids long. The V and J ends lost 7 bases and 6 bases, in that order; junction bases with no gene match: 9. The CDR3 bases are TGTGCCAGCACCACCCGACAGGGTACTCAGCCCCAGCATTTT. Translating gives CASTTRQGTQPQHF.

This clone was detected a few times. The chain combines TRBV2 with TRBJ1-2, with unresolved D. The germline V gene encodes CDR1 SNHLY and CDR2 FYNNEI. Trimming removed 7 bases from V and 3 bases from J, with 15 bases in between. The CDR3 has 14 residues. This chain's CDR3 is CASIESSRHYGYTF. In DNA, the CDR3 is TGTGCCAGCATTGAGAGTTCACGGCACTATGGCTACACCTTC.

This chain links TRBV29-1 with TRBJ1-4, with 7 bases that match TRBD1. Germline V gives CDR1 SQVTM, CDR2 ANQGSEA. This CDR3 is built from 15 residues. After removal of 2 bases from V and 5 bases from J, the junction contained 8 bases not matched to a gene. The CDR3 loop reads CSVEMPGTENEKLFF. For the CDR3, the DNA is TGCAGCGTTGAAATGCCCGGGACAGAGAATGAAAAACTGTTTTTT.

CDR3 nucleotides: TGTGCCAGCAGTGCGGACAGGGATACCTACGAGCAGTACTTC. Residues: CASSADRDTYEQYF. The V gene is TRBV2, the J gene TRBJ2-7, with 8 nucleotides matching TRBD1. Germline CDR1 is SNHLY and CDR2 is FYNNEI. The CDR3 is 14 amino acids. V dropped 4 bases and J dropped 2; count of bases not matched to a gene: 4.

Remarks on this clone: A read error may account for a junction end that differs from germline. The genes are TRBV7-2 and TRBJ2-1, with a tentative D call TRBD1 (6 bases). CDR1 is SGHTA and CDR2 is FQGNSA in the germline V gene. This CDR3 is built from 15 residues. The CDR3 here is CASSLDGGSSNEQFF. CDR3 sequence (DNA): TGTGCCAGCAGCTTAGATGGGGGCTCCTCCAATGAGCAGTTCTTC.

This clone was found a few times. The chain recombines TRBV28 with TRBJ2-2; D not resolved. V was pared by 8 bases and J by 6 bases, with 16 bases between. This CDR3 has 14 amino acids. Germline V lookup: CDR1 MDHEN, CDR2 SYDVKM. The CDR3 sequence is CASHPTLLAGELFF. CDR3 nucleotide sequence: TGTGCCAGCCATCCTACCCTACTCGCCGGGGAGCTGTTTTTT.

This rearrangement joins TRBV6-5 to TRBJ2-7; possibly TRBD1 for D (5 bases). The CDR3 covers 14 residues. The germline V and J ends were trimmed by 0 bases and 3 bases, with 9 bases remaining between them. Germline V gives CDR1 MNHEY, CDR2 SVGAGI. CDR3 amino acids: CASSYSGRVYEQYF. The CDR3 coding sequence is TGTGCCAGCAGTTACTCCGGCAGGGTCTACGAGCAGTACTTC.

The sample holds a few counts of this clone. This chain links TRBV7-3 with TRBJ2-2, with D perhaps matching TRBD1 (6 bases). Germline values: CDR1 SGHTA, CDR2 FQGTGA. V shed 5 bases and J shed 1 base, with 17 bases lying between them. CDR3 length: 17 residues. Here the CDR3 DNA reads TGTGCCAGCAGCCCATCGGGACAACGGATGAACACCGGGGAGCTGTTTTTT. Translating gives CASSPSGQRMNTGELFF.

This clone was detected a few times. V gene TRBV21-1 combines with J gene TRBJ1-5. TRBV21-1 is reported as a pseudogene. The CDR3 length is 17 residues. In DNA, the CDR3 is TGTGCCAGCAGCAAGCCCAGGGCTGGCGGGAGCAATCAGCCCCAGCATTTT. Protein sequence: CASSKPRAGGSNQPQHF.

The rearrangement links TRBV7-9 to TRBJ1-1; perhaps TRBD1 as D (5 bases). V lost 2 bases to trimming and J lost 13 bases, with 14 bases between them. Germline CDR1 is SEHNR and CDR2 is FQNEAQ (reference sequence). This CDR3 region has 12 residues. This chain's CDR3 is CASSLMGLSHFF. CDR3 bases: TGTGCCAGCAGCTTAATGGGGCTATCGCATTTCTTT. Full variable domain (remainder filled in from reference TRBV7-9 and TRBJ1-1): DTGVSQNPRHKITKRGQNVTFRCDPISEHNRLYWYRQTLGQGPEFLTYFQNEAQLEKSRLLSDRFSAERPKGSFSTLEIQRTEQGDSAMYLCASSLMGLSHFFGQGTRLTVV.

J is TRBJ1-2 and V is TRBV9; TRBD1 matches 7 bases. Looked up from germline, CDR1 is SGDLS and CDR2 is YYNGEE. Trimming at V came to 0 bases and at J to 4 bases, leaving 6 bases not matched to a gene. The CDR3 is 15 residues long. CDR3 in DNA: TGTGCCAGCAGCGTAGACAGGGGCGCCTTCTATGGCTACACCTTC. Protein sequence: CASSVDRGAFYGYTF.

This clone was found a few times. This chain joins TRBV6-5 and TRBJ2-3; perhaps TRBD1 as D (6 bases). CDR1 and CDR2 from the germline V gene are MNHEY and SVGAGI. The CDR3 covers 15 residues. The V end lost 0 bases, the J end lost 6 bases, and 13 bases lay between the germline ends. The chain's CDR3 is CASSYSPHRVDTQYF. The CDR3 nucleotides read TGTGCCAGCAGTTACTCCCCCCACAGGGTTGATACGCAGTATTTT.

The rearrangement links TRBV2 to TRBJ1-2, with a tentative D call TRBD1 (5 bases). The V and J ends lost 6 bases and 8 bases respectively, with 10 bases between them. The germline gives CDR1 SNHLY, CDR2 FYNNEI. This CDR3 is 11 amino acids long. The CDR3 region has the DNA TGTGCCAGCAGCGGGGGGATCGGCTACACCTTC. This translates into CASSGGIGYTF.

This chain links TRBV28 with TRBJ1-5; D remains unclear. The germline V and J ends were trimmed by 2 bases and 1 base, with 6 bases remaining between them. Germline V lookup: CDR1 MDHEN, CDR2 SYDVKM. The CDR3 sequence is 14 residues long. CDR3 protein: CASSLVSSNQPQHF. Here the CDR3 DNA reads TGTGCCAGCAGTTTAGTGTCAAGCAATCAGCCCCAGCATTTT.

The rearrangement uses TRBV11-2 and TRBJ2-2; 8 bases are a match to TRBD1. Germline values: CDR1 SGHAT, CDR2 FQNNGV. V lost 4 bases to trimming and J lost 3 bases; unmatched junction nucleotides: 7. The CDR3 covers 16 residues. The CDR3 DNA reads as TGTGCCAGCAGCTCAGGGACAGGAACCTACACCGGGGAGCTGTTTTTT. This encodes CASSSGTGTYTGELFF.

This clone was counted a few times. This rearrangement joins TRBV19 to TRBJ1-1, with 7 bases that match TRBD1. With 5 bases clipped from V and 5 bases from J, the junction kept 20 bases outside the gene matches. The CDR3 is 18 residues long. The germline V gene has CDR1 LNHDA and CDR2 SQIVND (reference sequence). The CDR3 spells CASSANPWAGGPGTEAFF. CDR3 nucleotides: TGTGCCAGTAGTGCCAACCCTTGGGCAGGGGGGCCGGGGACTGAAGCTTTCTTT. The full variable domain, with the rest looked up from reference TRBV19 and TRBJ1-1, is DGGITQSPKYLFRKEGQNVTLSCEQNLNHDAMYWYRQDPGQGLRLIYYSQIVNDFQKGDIAEGYSVSREKKESFPLTVTSAQKNPTAFYLCASSANPWAGGPGTEAFFGQGTRLTVV.

The chain recombines TRBV4-1 with TRBJ1-2; TRBD1 matches 8 bases. J was trimmed by 4 bases and V by 1 base; bases with no gene match: 2. Looked up from germline, CDR1 is MGHRA and CDR2 is YSYEKL. The CDR3 length is 14 residues. The CDR3 loop is CASSQVGQGYGYTF. CDR3 nucleotides: TGCGCCAGCAGCCAAGTTGGACAGGGCTATGGCTACACCTTC.

This clone was seen more than once but under ten times. V and J are TRBV2 and TRBJ2-7; TRBD2 matches 10 bases. This CDR3 is built from 16 residues. Trimming cost V 0 bases and J 3 bases; bases outside gene matches: 5. Germline CDR1 is SNHLY and CDR2 is FYNNEI. The CDR3 bases are TGTGCCAGCAGTGAAGCCGTAGCGGGAGGCCTCTACGAGCAGTACTTC. The encoded protein is CASSEAVAGGLYEQYF.

The chain recombines TRBV15 with TRBJ2-5; TRBD1 is a possible D gene (6 bases). Per the germline V gene, CDR1 is LNHNV and CDR2 is YYDKDF (reference sequence). The CDR3 is 16 residues long. Deletions cut 0 bases from V and 5 bases from J, with 16 bases between. CDR3 amino acids: CATSRETGTPGETQYF. The CDR3 DNA follows: TGTGCCACCAGCAGAGAGACCGGGACACCGGGGGAGACCCAGTACTTC.

The table lists this clone with a few counts. The chain employs TRBV4-2 and TRBJ2-1; 8 bases match TRBD2. The J segment lost 4 bases and the V segment lost 1 base, leaving 12 bases of the junction unmatched. CDR1 and CDR2 (germline): LGHNA, YNFKEQ. The CDR3 has 18 residues. The CDR3 bases are TGTGCCAGCAGCCAAGTTGGGCGGGGGGCGCCGCGATACAATGAGCAGTTCTTC. Amino acids: CASSQVGRGAPRYNEQFF.

The CDR3 nucleotides are TGCGCCAGCAGCCAAGCCGGGACTAGCGGGGGAGGGGAAGGCGCAGATACGCAGTATTTT. This translates into CASSQAGTSGGGEGADTQYF. The chain combines TRBV4-1 with TRBJ2-3, with TRBD2 matching over 14 bases. Germline assignment: CDR1 MGHRA and CDR2 YSYEKL. The CDR3 contains 20 residues. V was clipped by 1 base and J by 4 bases; unmatched bases: 13.

This rearrangement joins TRBV7-8 to TRBJ1-3; tentative D call: TRBD1 (5 bases). Trimming cost V 2 bases and J 0 bases, with 17 bases left between them. The CDR3 is 18 amino acids. In germline, CDR1 is SGHVS, CDR2 FQNEAQ. The CDR3 spells CASSLWGRQALSGNTIYF. The CDR3, as DNA: TGTGCCAGCAGCTTATGGGGACGCCAAGCGCTCTCTGGAAACACCATATATTTT.

The rearrangement links TRBV18 to TRBJ2-5, with D possibly TRBD2 on 6 matching bases. The V gene lost 5 bases and the J gene lost 1 base, with 14 bases spanning the gap. The germline V gene has CDR1 KGHSH and CDR2 LQKENI. The CDR3 totals 15 residues. The CDR3: CASSVQTGVQETQYF. Here the CDR3 DNA reads TGTGCCAGCTCAGTACAAACGGGGGTCCAAGAGACCCAGTACTTC.

The chain is built from TRBV18 and TRBJ2-7, with D possibly matching TRBD2 (6 bases). The CDR3 spans 16 residues. In germline, CDR1 is KGHSH, CDR2 LQKENI. The V end lost 3 bases, the J end lost 2 bases, and 17 bases lay between the germline ends. The CDR3 is CASSPIGRRGAYEQYF. Here the CDR3 DNA reads TGTGCCAGCTCACCCATTGGGCGGCGGGGCGCCTACGAGCAGTACTTC.